A selection of T cell receptor beta chains follows, all from one sample in a study of long-term antiretroviral therapy in people with HIV. Produced via immunoSEQ multiplex PCR; TCRdb's table is partial and in-frame only. Of approximately 30,000 clones listed, around 79% were seen once; the top ten hold approximately 2.9%. Specimen: unsorted PBMCs, collected 1.9 years after starting antiretroviral therapy. These receptors were collected from a man younger than 35 with HIV. CDR3s include the opening cysteine and the closing phenylalanine or tryptophan. D genes are given only for firm matches. Expanded clones are given a class, and other clones once, few, many or no size at all.

j_gene	abundance	d_gene	v_gene	CDR3aa	CDR3nt
TRBJ2-3	NA	TRBD2	TRBV11-2	CASSPYSNRGGEDTQYF	TGTGCCAGCAGCCCATACTCAAACCGGGGGGGCGAAGATACGCAGTATTTT
TRBJ1-1	once	NA	TRBV11-3	CASRRGYTEAFF	TGTGCCAGCCGGCGGGGCTACACTGAAGCTTTCTTT
TRBJ2-1	NA	NA	TRBV5-1	CASSLRSRSDEQFF	TGCGCCAGCAGCTTAAGATCTAGGTCGGATGAGCAGTTCTTC
TRBJ2-1	NA	TRBD2	TRBV19	CASSIEGRGIDNEQFF	TGTGCCAGTAGTATAGAGGGGCGGGGGATCGACAATGAGCAGTTCTTC
TRBJ2-5	once	TRBD1	TRBV5-4	CASSLAPGTGTTQETQYF	TGTGCCAGCAGCTTGGCGCCGGGGACAGGCACAACTCAAGAGACCCAGTACTTC
TRBJ2-1	NA	TRBD2	TRBV9	CASSGAGGKNEQFF	TGTGCCAGCAGCGGTGCGGGGGGCAAAAATGAGCAGTTCTTC
TRBJ2-2	NA	NA	TRBV5-1	CASSLLDTGELFF	TGCGCCAGCAGCTTGCTGGACACCGGGGAGCTGTTTTTT
TRBJ1-1	medium-sized	NA	TRBV5-1	CASSLETNTEAFF	TGCGCCAGCAGCTTAGAGACGAACACTGAAGCTTTCTTT
TRBJ1-1	few	NA	TRBV29-1	CSVVALGTEAFF	TGCAGCGTTGTCGCTTTGGGCACTGAAGCTTTCTTT
TRBJ1-2	NA	NA	TRBV29-1	CSVVAQTGGLKANTF	TGCAGCGTTGTAGCCCAGACAGGTGGACTTAAGGCTAACACCTTC
TRBJ1-5	NA	NA	TRBV6-6	CASSYDQPQHF	TGTGCCAGCAGTTACGATCAGCCCCAGCATTTT
TRBJ2-1	NA	NA	TRBV27	CASSIRAYNEQFF	TGTGCCAGCAGTATCCGGGCCTACAATGAGCAGTTCTTC
TRBJ1-5	NA	NA	TRBV7-3	CASSKDPSQPQHF	TGTGCCAGCAGTAAGGATCCCAGTCAGCCCCAGCATTTT
TRBJ1-5	NA	NA	TRBV7-9	CASSPPGGGPQPQHF	TGTGCCAGCAGCCCCCCCGGGGGGGGGCCTCAGCCCCAGCATTTT
TRBJ2-1	few	NA	TRBV15	CATSSERDPGGEQFF	TGTGCCACCAGCAGCGAGCGGGACCCAGGGGGTGAGCAGTTCTTC
TRBJ2-5	NA	NA	TRBV7-9	CASSPPGKETQYF	TGTGCCAGCAGCCCCCCAGGAAAAGAGACCCAGTACTTC
TRBJ1-3	NA	NA	TRBV13	CASSLVVGQGNTIYF	TGTGCCAGCAGCTTAGTGGTTGGCCAGGGAAACACCATATATTTT
TRBJ2-4	NA	TRBD2	TRBV5-6	CASSLGGSGGHIQYF	TGTGCCAGCAGCCTAGGGGGTAGCGGGGGCCACATTCAGTACTTC
TRBJ2-2	NA	NA	TRBV13	CASSLGARANTGELFF	TGTGCCAGCAGCTTAGGAGCGAGGGCCAACACCGGGGAGCTGTTTTTT
TRBJ2-2	NA	NA	TRBV6-1	CASSGISLDTGELFF	TGTGCCAGCAGTGGCATCTCTCTAGACACCGGGGAGCTGTTTTTT
TRBJ1-1	NA	TRBD1	TRBV5-1	CASSLLGQGTEAFF	TGCGCCAGCAGCTTGTTGGGACAGGGCACTGAAGCTTTCTTT
TRBJ1-4	NA	TRBD1	TRBV10-3	CAISRGNNEKLFF	TGTGCCATATCCAGGGGGAATAATGAAAAACTGTTTTTT
TRBJ2-5	NA	TRBD2	TRBV5-4	CASSFYGGALGETQYF	TGTGCCAGCAGCTTCTACGGGGGGGCCCTGGGAGAGACCCAGTACTTC
TRBJ2-5	NA	TRBD2	TRBV5-1	CASSPGTSGGRETQYF	TGCGCCAGCAGCCCGGGGACTAGCGGGGGCCGAGAGACCCAGTACTTC
TRBJ2-6	NA	NA	TRBV19	CASTSPQGPNVLTF	TGTGCCAGTACTAGCCCCCAGGGGCCCAACGTCCTGACTTTC
TRBJ1-1	NA	NA	TRBV9	CASSVHVDTEAFF	TGTGCCAGCAGCGTACATGTCGACACTGAAGCTTTCTTT
TRBJ2-3	NA	NA	TRBV19	CASSIGLWQGTDTQYF	TGTGCCAGTAGTATTGGTCTGTGGCAGGGGACAGATACGCAGTATTTT
TRBJ1-2	few	TRBD1	TRBV11-3	CASSTTTGGGHTF	TGTGCCAGCAGCACCACGACAGGGGGCGGACACACCTTC
TRBJ2-1	NA	NA	TRBV20-1	CSASYSGEQFF	TGCAGTGCTAGCTATTCTGGGGAGCAGTTCTTC
TRBJ1-1	NA	TRBD1	TRBV5-1	CASSFSSATGSEAFF	TGCGCCAGCAGCTTCTCCTCCGCGACAGGGTCGGAAGCTTTCTTT
TRBJ1-2	few	NA	TRBV6-4	CASSDEGSEYGYTF	TGTGCCAGCAGTGATGAGGGTTCGGAATATGGCTACACCTTC
TRBJ1-5	NA	NA	TRBV2	CASNSVGQPQHF	TGTGCCAGCAACTCCGTGGGTCAGCCCCAGCATTTT
TRBJ1-4	NA	NA	TRBV30	CAWSVMMPTNEKLFF	TGTGCCTGGAGTGTCATGATGCCAACTAATGAAAAACTGTTTTTT
TRBJ2-1	NA	NA	TRBV11-2	CASSLAGSSYNEQFF	TGTGCCAGCAGCTTAGCGGGGAGCTCCTACAATGAGCAGTTCTTC
TRBJ1-1	NA	NA	TRBV5-6	CASSPNGGEGYTEAFF	TGTGCCAGCAGCCCAAACGGAGGGGAAGGCTACACTGAAGCTTTCTTT
TRBJ2-3	NA	TRBD2	TRBV5-1	CASSLVAGATDTQYF	TGCGCCAGCAGCTTGGTAGCGGGAGCCACAGATACGCAGTATTTT
TRBJ1-6	few	NA	TRBV19	CASGIGFNSPLHF	TGTGCCAGTGGGATAGGATTTAATTCACCCCTCCACTTT
TRBJ2-1	NA	NA	TRBV7-9	CASSYIQSWDNEQFF	TGTGCCAGCAGCTACATTCAAAGCTGGGATAATGAGCAGTTCTTC
TRBJ1-1	NA	NA	TRBV7-6	CASSLGRTRNTEAFF	TGTGCCAGCAGCTTAGGAAGGACACGGAACACTGAAGCTTTCTTT
TRBJ2-4	NA	TRBD2	TRBV13	CASSLYRGGDPKNIQYF	TGTGCCAGCAGCTTATACCGCGGGGGGGATCCCAAAAACATTCAGTACTTC
TRBJ2-5	NA	NA	TRBV5-1	CASSLAGLFGETQYF	TGCGCCAGCAGCTTGGCAGGACTATTTGGGGAGACCCAGTACTTC